The 20 T cell receptor beta chains given below trace back to one sample, sequenced in a study of T cell responses to AZD1222 COVID-19 vaccine. Produced via immunoSEQ multiplex PCR; TCRdb's table is partial and in-frame only. In the table there are 130,000 or so clones, 90% to 95% of which are singletons. Sequenced here: peripheral blood, sampled 28 days after the second AZD1222 dose. The receptors here all came from an adult who received the AZD1222 COVID-19 vaccine.

This chain uses TRBV11-2 with TRBJ1-4; D is unresolved. The CDR3 runs 14 residues. From germline, CDR1 is SGHAT and CDR2 FQNNGV. Trimming took off 3 bases at V and 8 bases at J, with 13 bases between the two ends. This CDR3 is CASSLRRTGEKLFF. DNA for the CDR3: TGTGCCAGCAGCTTGAGGCGGACGGGGGAAAAACTGTTTTTT. Full variable domain (remainder filled in from reference TRBV11-2 and TRBJ1-4): EAGVAQSPRYKIIEKRQSVAFWCNPISGHATLYWYQQILGQGPKLLIQFQNNGVVDDSQLPKDRFSAERLKGVDSTLKIQPAKLEDSAVYLCASSLRRTGEKLFFGSGTQLSVL.

This sequence joins TRBV4-3 and TRBJ2-1, with 9 bases matching TRBD1. V was pared by 4 bases and J by 4 bases, with 8 bases of the junction left unmatched. Germline V gene data show CDR1 as LGHNA and CDR2 as YSLEER. The CDR3 covers 16 residues. In DNA, the CDR3 is TGCGCCAGCAGCCCACGGGACAGGGCTGATTACAATGAGCAGTTCTTC. It yields the protein CASSPRDRADYNEQFF.

This chain connects TRBV6-2 or TRBV6-3 to TRBJ2-1; maybe TRBD1 (5 bases). V lost 5 bases and J 7 bases, leaving 21 bases between the germline ends. This CDR3 comprises 16 residues. Germline values: CDR1 MNHEY, CDR2 SVGEGT. The CDR3 nucleotides are TGTGCCAGCAGTGATTGGGGTAGGGCAGGGCTGAATGAGCAGTTCTTC. The encoded protein is CASSDWGRAGLNEQFF.

The CDR3 protein is CATSPGGYGYTF. CDR3 in DNA: TGTGCCACCAGTCCCGGGGGCTATGGCTACACCTTC. The chain combines TRBV24-1 with TRBJ1-2, with D possibly being TRBD1 (5 bases). Trimming took off 6 bases at V and 4 bases at J, with 8 bases between the two ends. This CDR3 has 12 residues. Germline values: CDR1 KGHDR, CDR2 SFDVKD.

V and J are TRBV19 and TRBJ2-7; 9 nucleotides align to TRBD1. J lost 4 bases, V lost 10 bases, and 11 bases had no gene match. Germline CDR1 reads LNHDA; CDR2 reads SQIVND (reference sequence). This CDR3 spans 14 amino acids. In nucleotides, the CDR3 is TGTGCCACGAGCGGGACAGGGATTACGTACGAGCAGTACTTC. Residues: CATSGTGITYEQYF.

This chain connects TRBV7-9 to TRBJ2-2; D not certain. Trimming took 11 bases from V and 6 from J, leaving 13 bases between them. Germline CDR1 reads SEHNR; CDR2 reads FQNEAQ (reference sequence). This CDR3 is 12 amino acids long. The CDR3 loop is CALRRVSGELFF. The CDR3 DNA reads as TGTGCCCTTAGACGGGTGTCCGGGGAGCTGTTTTTT.

The chain carries TRBV5-1 and TRBJ1-3; no firm D call. The CDR3 is 9 residues long. Trimming took 7 bases from V and 11 from J, leaving 7 bases between them. Germline V gives CDR1 SGHRS, CDR2 YFSETQ. The CDR3 nucleotides read TGCGCCAGCGCCCTCCCCATATATTTT. This sequence encodes CASALPIYF.

The V call is TRBV4-1, the J call TRBJ1-2; D ambiguous. The CDR3 consists of 15 residues. V lost 0 bases and J 3 bases, leaving 11 bases between the germline ends. Germline-derived CDR1 and CDR2 are MGHRA and YSYEKL. The CDR3, as DNA: TGCGCCAGCAGCCAAGAGGCCCAGGCCCACTATGGCTACACCTTC. Its translation is CASSQEAQAHYGYTF.

This chain joins TRBV24-1 and TRBJ1-5; 7 bases align to TRBD1. CDR1 is KGHDR and CDR2 is SFDVKD in the germline V gene. The junction had 9 bases not matched to a gene; V was cut back by 7 bases and J by 7 bases. The CDR3 runs 14 residues. The CDR3 region is CATSKQGQGQPQHF. CDR3 bases: TGTGCCACCAGCAAACAGGGGCAGGGGCAGCCCCAGCATTTT.

CDR3 in amino acids: CASSLRGSRNEQFF. The CDR3 DNA reads as TGTGCCAGTAGTCTCCGGGGAAGTAGGAATGAGCAGTTCTTC. The chain employs TRBV19 and TRBJ2-1, with D perhaps matching TRBD2 (5 bases). Trimming shortened V by 5 bases and J by 7 bases, and 15 bases separated the two germline ends. This CDR3 is built from 14 residues. Per germline, CDR1 LNHDA and CDR2 SQIVND (reference sequence). Full variable domain (missing parts from reference TRBV19 and TRBJ2-1): DGGITQSPKYLFRKEGQNVTLSCEQNLNHDAMYWYRQDPGQGLRLIYYSQIVNDFQKGDIAEGYSVSREKKESFPLTVTSAQKNPTAFYLCASSLRGSRNEQFFGPGTRLTVL.

The chain carries TRBV7-2 and TRBJ2-1, with TRBD2 matching 7 bases. This CDR3 has 16 amino acids. Germline V lookup: CDR1 SGHTA, CDR2 FQGNSA. Trimming at V came to 5 bases and at J to 8 bases, leaving 15 bases not matched to a gene. The CDR3 DNA is TGTGCCAGCAGCCACGTCGGGCTAGCGGAAGGGCATGAGCAGTTCTTC. Protein product: CASSHVGLAEGHEQFF.

CDR3 nucleotides: TGTGCCAGCAGGGACCCGGGGGGGCAGGCCGAAGCTTTCTTT. This encodes CASRDPGGQAEAFF. V and J are TRBV2 and TRBJ1-1, with D possibly TRBD1 on 6 matching bases. V lost 6 bases to trimming and J lost 8 bases, with 19 bases between them. Germline assignment: CDR1 SNHLY and CDR2 FYNNEI. This CDR3 is 14 amino acids long.

The chain employs TRBV27 and TRBJ1-5; D gene unclear. Trimming took off 5 bases at V and 0 bases at J, with 14 bases between the two ends. The germline V gene has CDR1 MNHEY and CDR2 SMNVEV (reference sequence). CDR3 length: 16 amino acids. CDR3 sequence: CASSPSGGFSNQPQHF. The DNA for the CDR3 is TGTGCCAGCAGTCCCTCAGGCGGTTTTAGCAATCAGCCCCAGCATTTT.

J is TRBJ2-5 and V is TRBV18; 15 nucleotides align to TRBD2. The CDR3 consists of 17 residues. The germline gives CDR1 KGHSH, CDR2 LQKENI. Losses at the gene ends were 2 bases for V and 9 bases for J; bases not matched to a gene: 10. The CDR3 DNA is TGTGCCAGCTCACCAAAGGGACTAGCGGGAGGTCCGAGGGCCCAGTACTTC. Encoded protein: CASSPKGLAGGPRAQYF.

J is TRBJ2-7 and V is TRBV27; 9 bases are shared with TRBD1. Trimming removed 6 bases from V and 3 bases from J; junction bases left unmatched: 6. The CDR3 has 14 residues. Germline V gives CDR1 MNHEY, CDR2 SMNVEV (reference sequence). CDR3 region: CASSPDRGFYEQYF. CDR3 nucleotides: TGTGCCAGCAGCCCCGACAGGGGGTTCTACGAGCAGTACTTC.

The genes are TRBV28 and TRBJ2-5, with 7 bases aligning to TRBD2. CDR1 is MDHEN and CDR2 is SYDVKM in the germline V gene. CDR3 length equals 15 residues. V was clipped by 4 bases and J by 2 bases; unmatched bases: 7. CDR3 DNA: TGTGCCAGCAGTTCTGTAGCGGGCGTTCAAGAGACCCAGTACTTC. This encodes CASSSVAGVQETQYF.

The chain employs TRBV7-9 and TRBJ1-6; D uncertain. The CDR3 contains 12 residues. The ends were cut back, 4 bases at V and 12 bases at J, with 10 bases in the middle. The germline V gene has CDR1 SEHNR and CDR2 FQNEAQ (reference sequence). The CDR3 reads CASSSGSGPLHF. The CDR3 region has the DNA TGTGCCAGCAGCTCGGGATCCGGACCCCTCCACTTT. Full variable domain (remainder filled in from reference TRBV7-9 and TRBJ1-6): DTGVSQNPRHKITKRGQNVTFRCDPISEHNRLYWYRQTLGQGPEFLTYFQNEAQLEKSRLLSDRFSAERPKGSFSTLEIQRTEQGDSAMYLCASSSGSGPLHFGNGTRLTVT.

The chain uses TRBV7-2 and TRBJ2-2, with 12 nucleotides matching TRBD2. CDR1 and CDR2 from the germline V gene are SGHTA and FQGNSA. V shed 3 bases, J shed 9 bases, and the junction held 8 bases outside the gene matches. The CDR3 has 16 residues. CDR3 bases: TGTGCCAGCAGCTTCCTAGCGGGGGGGGGCCGTAGGGAGCTGTTTTTT. It translates to CASSFLAGGGRRELFF.

The chain uses TRBV6-5 and TRBJ2-7; 11 bases map to TRBD1. Germline V gene lookup returns CDR1 MNHEY and CDR2 SVGAGI. CDR3 length: 15 amino acids. J lost 4 bases, V lost 6 bases, and 8 bases had no gene match. CDR3 sequence reads: CASSPGQGARYEQYF. The CDR3 region has the DNA TGTGCCAGCAGCCCAGGACAGGGGGCTAGATACGAGCAGTACTTC.

The rearrangement links TRBV7-3 to TRBJ2-3; TRBD2 aligns across 9 bases. The CDR3 covers 16 residues. The ends lost 2 bases at V and 0 bases at J; junction bases unmatched: 3. Germline assignment: CDR1 SGHTA and CDR2 FQGTGA. The CDR3 region has the DNA TGTGCCAGCAGCTTACTCGCGGGGGGGAGCACAGATACGCAGTATTTT. This sequence encodes CASSLLAGGSTDTQYF.